This entry concerns a single T cell receptor (beta chain). This clonotype has only a few counts. Its specific antigen is unknown. No clone much larger than this one lies a single base away; base qualities are absent. This sample was taken from a study of T cell repertoires in cytomegalovirus infection (dated by TCRdb to between 2017 and 2020). Concerning the study at large: Peptide stimulations targeted recently identified HLA-C-restricted CMV epitopes, whose presentation resists viral immunomodulation, together with well-studied HLA-B-restricted epitopes. Donor HLA type was relevant to the analysis, because carriage of CMV infection together with the matching HLA type was indicated by public TCR beta signatures.

In light of the paper, this sample's treatment or condition label describes: in vitro stimulation with specific CMV peptide epitopes to enrich CMV-specific T cells. General study outcomes and caveats: In both this cohort and an independent roughly 330-donor cohort, the cumulative frequency of public TCR beta family members distinguished carriers of CMV infection plus the relevant HLA type. In the ex vivo response, HLA-C-restricted CMV-specific TCR beta clonotypes were dominant, and in two of eight donors the single most frequent clonotype came from this HLA-C-restricted group.

Sequencer: Illumina HiSeq 1500. TCRdb reanalyzed the raw reads on its own, using fastp at Q25 for trimming and MiXCR for clone calling, and kept in-frame beta chains. Rows with a matching CDR3 protein are joined into one entry that keeps the most common DNA and genes. The sample records about 890,000 distinct CDR3 sequences, approximately 31% of which are singletons. Jointly, the top ten make up roughly 13% of the sample. V is shortened by 4 bases, J by 0 bases, and the region joining them spans 7 bases. Inclusive of the bounding cysteine and phenylalanine, the CDR3 is 14 residues long. This entry keeps only the CDR3 DNA: 42 bases, framed from base 1. As encoded in the germline V gene, CDR1 is SGHRS while CDR2 is YFSETQ.

The clonotype was recovered from a human donor in good health (CMV status not recorded). Some clones in this sample may be carry-over from other donors' samples. The receptor chain draws on TRBV5-1 and TRBJ1-4; matching of 5 bases hints at TRBD1 as the D gene. The sample consisted of cultured CD8+ T cells from PBMCs, taken from culture after CMV antigen stimulation. The sequenced DNA is TGCGCCAGCAGCGGACAAACAACTAATGAAAAACTGTTTTTT. The resulting protein is CASSGQTTNEKLFF.